Each of the 26 T cell receptor beta chains below was sequenced from the same sample in a study of blood T cell repertoires in COVID-19. Some clones are missing from TCRdb's copy, which holds only in-frame ones; the method was immunoSEQ multiplex PCR. The sample consists of 90,000 to 150,000 clones, 79% of them appearing once. The specimen sequenced was peripheral blood. The receptors here all came from a woman of 80 years or more with acute or convalescent COVID-19.

V is TRBV7-9 and J is TRBJ1-2; 9 positions match TRBD1. CDR3 length: 13 residues. V dropped 5 bases and J dropped 8; count of bases not matched to a gene: 6. Germline lookup yields CDR1 SEHNR and CDR2 FQNEAQ (reference sequence). The chain's CDR3 is CASSPRTGVGYTF. In nucleotides, the CDR3 is TGTGCCAGCAGCCCTCGGACAGGGGTCGGCTACACCTTC.

The CDR3 nucleotides read TGCGCCAGCGAGGCTAGCGGGGGCCAAGAGACCCAGTACTTC. Its protein product is CASEASGGQETQYF. The chain has TRBV5-1 and TRBJ2-5; 10 bases match TRBD2. CDR1 is SGHRS, CDR2 YFSETQ, per germline. This CDR3 contains 14 residues. Trimming at V came to 7 bases and at J to 1 base, leaving 4 bases not matched to a gene.

The chain joins TRBV6-6 to TRBJ2-7, with 7 bases aligning to TRBD2. This CDR3 is built from 13 residues. With 7 bases clipped from V and 1 base from J, the junction kept 4 bases outside the gene matches. The germline V gene has CDR1 MNHNY and CDR2 SVGAGI (reference sequence). The CDR3 DNA sequence: TGTGCCAGCAAGCGGGGCCCGTCCTACGAGCAGTACTTC. Protein sequence: CASKRGPSYEQYF.

This chain uses TRBV6-6 with TRBJ1-5; tentatively, D is TRBD1 (6 bases). Trimming left V 2 bases short and J 2 bases short, with 10 bases between. Germline V gene sequence: CDR1 MNHNY, CDR2 SVGAGI (reference sequence). The CDR3 sequence is 15 residues long. The CDR3: CASSYTRGGNQPQHF. CDR3 DNA sequence: TGTGCCAGCAGTTACACCAGGGGAGGCAATCAGCCCCAGCATTTT.

The V and J genes are TRBV6-1 and TRBJ1-5, with D possibly TRBD1 on 5 matching bases. Germline CDR1 is MNHNS and CDR2 is SASEGT. With 0 bases removed from V and 7 bases from J, the gap between germline ends came to 7 bases. This CDR3 spans 13 amino acids. Here the CDR3 reads CASSEAPGQPQHF. CDR3 DNA: TGTGCCAGCAGTGAAGCCCCAGGGCAGCCCCAGCATTTT.

The chain joins TRBV28 to TRBJ1-6, with D hard to call. V was pared by 6 bases and J by 7 bases, with 10 bases between. Germline V gene lookup returns CDR1 MDHEN and CDR2 SYDVKM. This CDR3 has 13 residues. Written as DNA, the CDR3 is TGTGCCAGCAGATCTGAGCTGAATTCACCCCTCCACTTT. This codes for CASRSELNSPLHF. Supplemented by reference TRBV28 and TRBJ1-6, the full variable domain reads DVKVTQSSRYLVKRTGEKVFLECVQDMDHENMFWYRQDPGLGLRLIYFSYDVKMKEKGDIPEGYSVSREKKERFSLILESASTNQTSMYLCASRSELNSPLHFGNGTRLTVT.

The rearrangement uses TRBV14 and TRBJ1-4; tentative D call: TRBD1 (6 bases). Germline V CDR1 and CDR2: SGHDN, FVKESK. The CDR3 sequence is 13 residues long. Trimming stripped 4 bases from V and 6 bases from J, with 9 bases between. The CDR3 coding sequence is TGTGCCAGCAGCCGGGGGCAGGATGAAAAACTGTTTTTT. Its translation: CASSRGQDEKLFF.

The V call is TRBV7-9, the J call TRBJ1-2, with D possibly matching TRBD1 (5 bases). V was pared by 6 bases and J by 1 base, with 12 bases between. CDR1 is SEHNR and CDR2 is FQNEAQ in the germline V gene (reference sequence). This CDR3 comprises 14 residues. CDR3 nucleotides: TGTGCCAGCAGTCCTCCGACAGTTAACTATGGCTACACCTTC. This gives the protein CASSPPTVNYGYTF. Using reference TRBV7-9 and TRBJ1-2 for the parts outside the CDR3, the full variable domain is DTGVSQNPRHKITKRGQNVTFRCDPISEHNRLYWYRQTLGQGPEFLTYFQNEAQLEKSRLLSDRFSAERPKGSFSTLEIQRTEQGDSAMYLCASSPPTVNYGYTFGSGTRLTVV.

V and J are TRBV28 and TRBJ2-7; D is unresolved. Trimming cost V 1 base and J 7 bases, with 17 bases left between them. Germline V gives CDR1 MDHEN, CDR2 SYDVKM. There are 15 residues in the CDR3. CDR3 DNA: TGTGCCAGCAGTTTATTGTATGGGCAGGCGAGAGAGCAGTACTTC. This translates into CASSLLYGQAREQYF.

The chain recombines TRBV30 with TRBJ1-2, with D unresolved. This CDR3 is 13 amino acids long. Germline V CDR1 and CDR2: GTSNPN, SVGIG (reference sequence). V lost 0 bases to trimming and J lost 4 bases, with 9 bases between them. As DNA, the CDR3 is TGTGCCTGGAGTGTACGGGGAGGCTATGGCTACACCTTC. It translates to CAWSVRGGYGYTF.

The J gene is TRBJ2-3, the V gene TRBV28, with D tentatively TRBD2 (5 bases). CDR3 length equals 17 residues. The V gene lost 3 bases and the J gene lost 6 bases, with 22 bases spanning the gap. Germline-derived CDR1 and CDR2 are MDHEN and SYDVKM. The CDR3 here is CASSLAGGGGSRDTQYF. The CDR3 DNA reads as TGTGCCAGCAGTTTGGCTGGTGGCGGAGGATCCAGGGATACGCAGTATTTT.

This clone was seen a handful of times. The chain uses TRBV7-6 and TRBJ2-2; D ambiguous. Germline assignment: CDR1 SGHVS and CDR2 FNYEAQ. There are 15 residues in the CDR3. Trimming pared 5 bases from V and 3 bases from J, leaving 13 bases between. The CDR3 is CASSPRLLDTGELFF. Written as DNA, the CDR3 is TGTGCCAGCAGCCCTCGACTGCTAGACACCGGGGAGCTGTTTTTT.

The sample holds a few counts of this clone. V gene TRBV30 combines with J gene TRBJ1-3; 8 bases map to TRBD1. V was pared by 3 bases and J by 4 bases, with 5 bases of the junction left unmatched. CDR3 length: 14 residues. Germline V gene data show CDR1 as GTSNPN and CDR2 as SVGIG (reference sequence). Here the CDR3 DNA reads TGTGCCTGGAGGGTCCAGGGGGCGGGAAACACCATATATTTT. Translation: CAWRVQGAGNTIYF. Together with reference TRBV30 and TRBJ1-3, the CDR3 gives the full variable domain: SQTIHQWPATLVQPVGSPLSLECTVEGTSNPNLYWYRQAAGRGLQLLFYSVGIGQISSEVPQNLSASRPQDRQFILSSKKLLLSDSGFYLCAWRVQGAGNTIYFGEGSWLTVV.

This clone was picked up a small number of times. The CDR3 region has the DNA TGTGCCAGCAGCCCGACAGGATTGTCTGAAGCTTTCTTT. It yields the protein CASSPTGLSEAFF. The chain links TRBV7-8 to TRBJ1-1; a weak D match, TRBD1 (6 bases). In germline, CDR1 is SGHVS, CDR2 FQNEAQ. There are 13 residues in the CDR3. V lost 5 bases to trimming and J lost 6 bases, with 13 bases between them.

The chain employs TRBV25-1 and TRBJ2-1; D possibly corresponds to TRBD2 (5 bases). This CDR3 is 14 amino acids long. Germline V gene lookup returns CDR1 MGHDK and CDR2 SYGVNS. Trimming took 4 bases from V and 6 from J, leaving 13 bases between them. The CDR3 is CASSVGTRANEQFF. CDR3 DNA sequence: TGTGCCAGCAGTGTCGGAACTAGGGCCAATGAGCAGTTCTTC. The variable domain in full, completed from reference TRBV25-1 and TRBJ2-1, reads EADIYQTPRYLVIGTGKKITLECSQTMGHDKMYWYQQDPGMELHLIHYSYGVNSTEKGDLSSESTVSRIRTEHFPLTLESARPSHTSQYLCASSVGTRANEQFFGPGTRLTVL.

The J gene is TRBJ2-1, the V gene TRBV19, with TRBD1 matching over 9 bases. Unmatched junction bases numbered 5, after V lost 3 bases and J lost 8 bases. The germline CDR1 and CDR2 sequences are LNHDA and SQIVND (reference sequence). The CDR3 contains 14 residues. The CDR3 coding sequence is TGTGCCAGTAGTATTACAGGGGGCTTGGATGAGCAGTTCTTC. Translated, it gives CASSITGGLDEQFF. Looking up the rest from reference TRBV19 and TRBJ2-1 gives the full variable domain: DGGITQSPKYLFRKEGQNVTLSCEQNLNHDAMYWYRQDPGQGLRLIYYSQIVNDFQKGDIAEGYSVSREKKESFPLTVTSAQKNPTAFYLCASSITGGLDEQFFGPGTRLTVL.

This clone has only one observation. The chain links TRBV6-2 or TRBV6-3 to TRBJ2-1; the match to TRBD2 covers 12 bases. V shed 6 bases, J shed 8 bases, and the junction held 8 bases outside the gene matches. This CDR3 spans 15 amino acids. The germline V gene has CDR1 MNHEY and CDR2 SVGEGT. This chain's CDR3 is CASSTTSGSTYEQFF. For the CDR3, the DNA is TGTGCCAGCAGCACGACTAGCGGGAGCACCTATGAGCAGTTCTTC.

V and J are TRBV29-1 and TRBJ2-5, with 11 nucleotides matching TRBD1. CDR3 length: 12 residues. CDR1 and CDR2 from the germline V gene are SQVTM and ANQGSEA. The V and J ends lost 6 bases and 3 bases, in that order; junction bases with no gene match: 0. CDR3 in DNA: TGCAGCGTGGGACAGGGGGAAGAGACCCAGTACTTC. It yields the protein CSVGQGEETQYF.

The V gene is TRBV19, the J gene TRBJ2-5, with 7 bases identical to TRBD2. This CDR3 has 14 amino acids. Trimming cost V 6 bases and J 5 bases; bases outside gene matches: 9. Germline values: CDR1 LNHDA, CDR2 SQIVND (reference sequence). The CDR3 is CASRGTTRVETQYF. CDR3 nucleotide sequence: TGTGCCAGTAGGGGGACTACCCGAGTGGAGACCCAGTACTTC. Looking up the rest from reference TRBV19 and TRBJ2-5 gives the full variable domain: DGGITQSPKYLFRKEGQNVTLSCEQNLNHDAMYWYRQDPGQGLRLIYYSQIVNDFQKGDIAEGYSVSREKKESFPLTVTSAQKNPTAFYLCASRGTTRVETQYFGPGTRLLVL.

The chain links TRBV5-6 to TRBJ2-2, with TRBD2 matching over 13 bases. Unmatched junction bases numbered 4, after V lost 5 bases and J lost 6 bases. CDR3 size: 15 residues. The V gene's germline CDR1 is SGHDT and CDR2 YYEEEE. CDR3 coding DNA: TGTGCCAGCAGATTTGGACTAGCGGGAGCCGGGGAGCTGTTTTTT. This codes for CASRFGLAGAGELFF. The full variable domain, with the rest looked up from reference TRBV5-6 and TRBJ2-2, is DAGVTQSPTHLIKTRGQQVTLRCSPKSGHDTVSWYQQALGQGPQFIFQYYEEEERQRGNFPDRFSGHQFPNYSSELNVNALLLGDSALYLCASRFGLAGAGELFFGEGSRLTVL.

The chain carries TRBV14 and TRBJ2-2; the match to TRBD1 covers 7 bases. V lost 2 bases, J lost 1 base, and 1 base stayed unmatched. Germline CDR1 reads SGHDN; CDR2 reads FVKESK. The CDR3 extends over 15 amino acids. The CDR3 loop is CASSQWDRNTGELFF. The CDR3 coding sequence is TGTGCCAGCAGCCAATGGGACAGGAACACCGGGGAGCTGTTTTTT.

As DNA, the CDR3 is TGTGCCAGCAGCCCTCATCAGGGGACTAGCGGGGGGGATCATGAGCAGTTCTTC. Residues: CASSPHQGTSGGDHEQFF. The V call is TRBV4-2, the J call TRBJ2-1; 16 bases are a match to TRBD2. CDR1 LGHNA and CDR2 YNFKEQ come from the germline V gene. The trim removed 4 bases at V and 8 bases at J, leaving 11 bases unmatched. The CDR3 contains 18 residues.

The chain links TRBV3-1 (or the pseudogene TRBV3-2) to TRBJ2-7; a possible D gene is TRBD1 (5 bases). The CDR3 length is 15 residues. Trimming stripped 1 base from V and 2 bases from J, with 12 bases between. Germline loops: CDR1 LGHDT, CDR2 YNNKEL (reference sequence). Written as DNA, the CDR3 is TGTGCCAGCAGCCAAGTGGGGCACGGAACCTACGAGCAGTACTTC. Its protein product is CASSQVGHGTYEQYF.

V is TRBV18 and J is TRBJ2-5, with D maybe TRBD1 (5 bases). The CDR3 spans 15 residues. Trimming left V 6 bases short and J 2 bases short, with 16 bases between. In germline, CDR1 is KGHSH, CDR2 LQKENI. CDR3: CASSVLGHEQETQYF. The CDR3 coding sequence is TGTGCCAGCTCCGTCCTTGGACACGAACAAGAGACCCAGTACTTC.

The V and J genes are TRBV28 and TRBJ2-5; D perhaps matches TRBD2 (6 bases). Trimming removed 1 base at V and 5 bases at J, with 8 bases between. CDR1 and CDR2 (germline): MDHEN, SYDVKM. The CDR3 covers 13 residues. For the CDR3, the DNA is TGTGCCAGCAGTTTATCGGGAGCGGAGACCCAGTACTTC. Translated: CASSLSGAETQYF.

J is TRBJ1-4 and V is TRBV15; TRBD1 might be the D (6 bases). The CDR3 is 14 amino acids. Trimming cost V 3 bases and J 8 bases, with 13 bases left between them. The germline V gene encodes CDR1 LNHNV and CDR2 YYDKDF (reference sequence). The CDR3 DNA reads TGTGCCACCAGCAGGGATTACAGGGAGGAAAAACTGTTTTTT. It translates to CATSRDYREEKLFF. The full variable domain, its missing parts supplied by reference TRBV15 and TRBJ1-4, is DAMVIQNPRYQVTQFGKPVTLSCSQTLNHNVMYWYQQKSSQAPKLLFHYYDKDFNNEADTPDNFQSRRPNTSFCFLDIRSPGLGDTAMYLCATSRDYREEKLFFGSGTQLSVL.